Shown below are 9 T cell receptor beta chains from a single sample sequenced in a study of OX40 agonist ivuxolimab in advanced cancers. The assay was immunoSEQ multiplex PCR, and TCRdb's table has in-frame clones only and misses some. The table lists fewer than 65,000 clones, roughly 84% of them singletons. The source was CD4+ or CD8+ T cells sorted from blood, collected in a trial of the OX40 agonist ivuxolimab. These receptors were obtained from an adult with an advanced solid tumor such as melanoma, head and neck, liver or kidney cancer.

The chain employs TRBV7-2 and TRBJ2-3, with unresolved D. V was shortened by 2 bases and J by 0 bases, with 6 bases between the two germline ends. The CDR3 is 14 residues long. CDR1 and CDR2 from the germline V gene are SGHTA and FQGNSA. In nucleotides, the CDR3 is TGTGCCAGCAGCTTAAGTCACAGCACAGATACGCAGTATTTT. This translates into CASSLSHSTDTQYF.

This clone was counted a single time. The rearrangement joins TRBV4-3 to TRBJ2-2; 9 nucleotides align to TRBD2. V lost 4 bases to trimming and J lost 3 bases; unmatched junction nucleotides: 3. Germline V gene data show CDR1 as LGHNA and CDR2 as YSLEER. The CDR3 runs to 15 residues. CDR3: CASSLSSGDTGELFF. CDR3 DNA sequence: TGCGCCAGCAGCCTCTCTAGCGGGGACACCGGGGAGCTGTTTTTT.

The chain has TRBV30 and TRBJ1-4; 11 bases are shared with TRBD1. V shed 2 bases and J 8 bases; nucleotides not matched to a gene: 7. Germline CDR1 GTSNPN, CDR2 SVGIG (reference sequence). There are 15 residues in the CDR3. The CDR3 spells CAWSPWTGGLEKLFF. CDR3 bases: TGTGCCTGGAGTCCTTGGACAGGGGGCCTAGAAAAACTGTTTTTT. The full variable domain, with the rest looked up from reference TRBV30 and TRBJ1-4, is SQTIHQWPATLVQPVGSPLSLECTVEGTSNPNLYWYRQAAGRGLQLLFYSVGIGQISSEVPQNLSASRPQDRQFILSSKKLLLSDSGFYLCAWSPWTGGLEKLFFGSGTQLSVL.

The chain couples TRBV5-8 to TRBJ1-5; perhaps TRBD1 as D (6 bases). Trimming left V 2 bases short and J 5 bases short, with 14 bases between. CDR1 is SGHTS and CDR2 is YDEGEE in the germline V gene. This CDR3 has 15 residues. The CDR3 DNA reads TGTGCCAGCAGCTTAGGGAACAGGGAAGATCAGCCCCAGCATTTT. Translating gives CASSLGNREDQPQHF. Complete variable domain (other parts from reference TRBV5-8 and TRBJ1-5): EAGVTQSPTHLIKTRGQQATLRCSPISGHTSVYWYQQALGLGLQFLLWYDEGEERNRGNFPPRFSGRQFPNYSSELNVNALELEDSALYLCASSLGNREDQPQHFGDGTRLSIL.

This clone showed up just a few times. The chain has TRBV5-1 and TRBJ1-6, with 10 positions matching TRBD1. From germline, CDR1 is SGHRS and CDR2 YFSETQ. The CDR3 totals 18 residues. The J segment lost 0 bases and the V segment lost 0 bases, leaving 3 bases of the junction unmatched. CDR3 coding DNA: TGCGCCAGCAGCTTGGAGGGACAGGGGAGCTCCTATAATTCACCCCTCCACTTT. Translation: CASSLEGQGSSYNSPLHF.

The gene calls are TRBV7-2 and TRBJ1-6, with 7 bases that match TRBD1. With V trimmed by 5 bases and J by 0 bases, 10 bases remained unmatched. Germline loops: CDR1 SGHTA, CDR2 FQGNSA. The CDR3 is made up of 18 amino acids. The CDR3 nucleotides read TGTGCCAGCAGCCTGGACAGGCCTTTAGTCTCCTATAATTCACCCCTCCACTTT. Encoded protein: CASSLDRPLVSYNSPLHF.

This clone was found once. The V gene is TRBV6-4, the J gene TRBJ2-3; D may match TRBD1 or TRBD2 (5 bases each). The CDR3 has 13 amino acids. Germline CDR1 MRHNA, CDR2 SNTAGT. V was pared by 2 bases and J by 13 bases, with 16 bases between. This CDR3 is CASSDDWGPPEYF. The DNA of the CDR3 is TGTGCCAGCAGTGACGATTGGGGACCTCCGGAGTATTTT.

Only a few counts were recorded for this clone. The chain employs TRBV6-5 and TRBJ1-2, with no clear D. Germline values: CDR1 MNHEY, CDR2 SVGAGI. Trimming shortened V by 8 bases and J by 6 bases, and 16 bases separated the two germline ends. This CDR3 has 13 residues. The DNA for the CDR3 is TGTGCCAGCCGCGGGCCGTCTTTCGATGGCTACACCTTC. This encodes CASRGPSFDGYTF.

The rearrangement joins TRBV4-1 to TRBJ2-5; possibly TRBD1 for D (5 bases). Trimming pared 4 bases from V and 1 base from J, leaving 16 bases between. CDR3 length equals 16 residues. Germline-derived CDR1 and CDR2 are MGHRA and YSYEKL. CDR3 nucleotide sequence: TGCGCCAGCAGCCTCCAGGCCAAGGGGCTCCAAGAGACCCAGTACTTC. This translates into CASSLQAKGLQETQYF.